This TCR beta chain originates from a study of spatial heterogeneity in lung cancer. The wider study: Detection of beta-chain sequences consistently exceeded that of alpha-chain sequences. Overall study results and limits: Relative to follow-up, resection was when ubiquitous expanded tumor TCRs appeared more in blood.

Unique molecular identifiers, one per molecule, were present on every TCR cDNA molecule. One entry per CDR3 protein, called by TCRdb with MiXCR from the 5' RACE reads. Of fewer than 2,000 distinct CDR3 sequences in the sample, about 19% were seen once. This clonotype ranks as medium-sized. Its antigen is as yet unknown. The CDR3 extends over 19 amino acids. V lost 3 bases to trimming and J lost 0 bases; unmatched junction nucleotides: 6. The time point here: blood at routine non-recurrence follow-up after resection. Sequencing was performed on whole RNA extracted from tumor and nontumor lung tissue, or from frozen PBMC, and the material was left unsorted.

This sequence was found in a male donor with early-stage non-small cell lung cancer. The chain carries TRBV12-3 or TRBV12-4 and TRBJ2-4, with 15 positions matching TRBD2. Material: PBMCs, obtained at follow-up. CDR3 DNA sequence: TGTGCCAGCAGTTTGGGGACTAGCGGGGGGACCTTAGCCAAAAACATTCAGTACTTC. Translation: CASSLGTSGGTLAKNIQYF.